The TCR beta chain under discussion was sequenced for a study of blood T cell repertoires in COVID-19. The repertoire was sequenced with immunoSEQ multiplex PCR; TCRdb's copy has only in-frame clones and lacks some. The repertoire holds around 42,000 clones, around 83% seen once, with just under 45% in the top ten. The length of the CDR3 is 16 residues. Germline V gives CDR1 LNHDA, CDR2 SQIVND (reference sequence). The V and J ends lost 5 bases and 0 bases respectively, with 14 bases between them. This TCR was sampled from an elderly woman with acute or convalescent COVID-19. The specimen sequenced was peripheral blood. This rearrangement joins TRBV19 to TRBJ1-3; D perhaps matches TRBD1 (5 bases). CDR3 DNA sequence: TGTGCCAGTAGTCCCCGGACATTCAGCTCTGGAAACACCATATATTTT. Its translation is CASSPRTFSSGNTIYF. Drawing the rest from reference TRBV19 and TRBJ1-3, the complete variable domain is DGGITQSPKYLFRKEGQNVTLSCEQNLNHDAMYWYRQDPGQGLRLIYYSQIVNDFQKGDIAEGYSVSREKKESFPLTVTSAQKNPTAFYLCASSPRTFSSGNTIYFGEGSWLTVV.